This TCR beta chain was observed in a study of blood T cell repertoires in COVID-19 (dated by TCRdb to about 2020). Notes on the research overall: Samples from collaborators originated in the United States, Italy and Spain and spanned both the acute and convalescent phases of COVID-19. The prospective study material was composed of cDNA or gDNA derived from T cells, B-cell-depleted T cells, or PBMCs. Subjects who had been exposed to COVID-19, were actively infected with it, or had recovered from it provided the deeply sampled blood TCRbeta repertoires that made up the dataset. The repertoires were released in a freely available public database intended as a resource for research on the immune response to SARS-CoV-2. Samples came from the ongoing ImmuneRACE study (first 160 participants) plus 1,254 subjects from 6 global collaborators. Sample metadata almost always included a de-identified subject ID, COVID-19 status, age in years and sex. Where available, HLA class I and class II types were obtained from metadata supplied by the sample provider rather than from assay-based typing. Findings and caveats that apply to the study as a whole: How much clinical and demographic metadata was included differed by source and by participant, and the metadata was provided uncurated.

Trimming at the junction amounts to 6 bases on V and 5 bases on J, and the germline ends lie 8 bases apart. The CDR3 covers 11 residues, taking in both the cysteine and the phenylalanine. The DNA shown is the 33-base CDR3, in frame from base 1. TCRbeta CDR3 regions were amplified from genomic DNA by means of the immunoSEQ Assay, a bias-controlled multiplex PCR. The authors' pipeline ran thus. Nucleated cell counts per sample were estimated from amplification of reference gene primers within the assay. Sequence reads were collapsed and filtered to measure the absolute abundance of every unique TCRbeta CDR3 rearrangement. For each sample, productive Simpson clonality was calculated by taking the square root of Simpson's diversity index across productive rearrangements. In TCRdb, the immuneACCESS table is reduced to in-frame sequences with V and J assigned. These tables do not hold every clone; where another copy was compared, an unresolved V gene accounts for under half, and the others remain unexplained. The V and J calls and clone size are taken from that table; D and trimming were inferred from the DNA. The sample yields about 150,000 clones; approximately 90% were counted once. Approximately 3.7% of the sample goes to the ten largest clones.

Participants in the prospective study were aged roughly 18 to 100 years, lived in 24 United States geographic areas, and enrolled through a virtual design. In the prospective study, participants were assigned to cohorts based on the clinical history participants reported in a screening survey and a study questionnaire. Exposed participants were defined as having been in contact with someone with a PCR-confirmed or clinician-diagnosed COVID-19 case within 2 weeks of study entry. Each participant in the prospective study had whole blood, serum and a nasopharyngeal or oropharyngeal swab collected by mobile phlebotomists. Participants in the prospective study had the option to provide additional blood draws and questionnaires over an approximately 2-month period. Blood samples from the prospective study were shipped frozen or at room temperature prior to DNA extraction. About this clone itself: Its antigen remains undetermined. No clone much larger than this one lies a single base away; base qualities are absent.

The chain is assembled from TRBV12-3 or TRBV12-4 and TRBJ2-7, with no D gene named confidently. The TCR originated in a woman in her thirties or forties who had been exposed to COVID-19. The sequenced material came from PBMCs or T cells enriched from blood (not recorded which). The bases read TGTGCCAGCAGATCCGTCGACGAGCAGTACTTC. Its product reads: CASRSVDEQYF.